This entry lists 17 T cell receptor beta chains sequenced from one sample in a study of T cell repertoires in cytomegalovirus infection. MiXCR, run by TCRdb on the reads, gives a single entry per CDR3 protein. The data show almost 300,000 distinct CDR3 sequences, with 8% to 10% seen just once and around 2.5% held by the top ten. Sequencing was done on a sample of PBMCs. These receptors were obtained from a human donor in good health (CMV status not recorded). Some clones in this sample may be carry-over from other donors' samples.

CDR3 coding DNA: TGTGCCAGCAGCGATCCCGGGGGGCAATCCTACAATGAGCAGTTCTTC. This gives the protein CASSDPGGQSYNEQFF. The chain joins TRBV2 to TRBJ2-1, with D possibly TRBD2 on 7 matching bases. V lost 6 bases and J lost 1, with 16 bases in between. Per germline, CDR1 SNHLY and CDR2 FYNNEI. The CDR3 runs 16 residues.

This clonotype was observed at least ten times. This chain's CDR3 is CSVVPSGVRTDTQYF. The CDR3 bases are TGCAGCGTTGTCCCTAGCGGGGTTCGCACAGATACGCAGTATTTT. The chain couples TRBV29-1 to TRBJ2-3, with 9 positions matching TRBD2. Germline V lookup: CDR1 SQVTM, CDR2 ANQGSEA. V lost 4 bases, J lost 1 base, and 6 bases stayed unmatched. The CDR3 consists of 15 residues.

This clonotype was picked up many times. The rearrangement links TRBV7-6 to TRBJ2-5; D possibly corresponds to TRBD1 (6 bases). Trimming removed 5 bases from V and 2 bases from J, with 15 bases in between. CDR1 and CDR2 (germline): SGHVS, FNYEAQ. This CDR3 contains 15 residues. For the CDR3, the DNA is TGTGCCAGCAGCGCGACAGGACGAGGGCAAGAGACCCAGTACTTC. Encoded protein: CASSATGRGQETQYF.

The chain uses TRBV2 and TRBJ1-1; 8 nucleotides line up with TRBD1. V trimming: 5 bases; J trimming: 1 base; junction bases outside the gene matches: 3. The CDR3 contains 14 residues. Per the germline V gene, CDR1 is SNHLY and CDR2 is FYNNEI. The CDR3 here is CASSRQGTNTEAFF. CDR3 coding DNA: TGTGCCAGCAGTAGACAGGGGACGAACACTGAAGCTTTCTTT.

This clonotype came up many times. The chain employs TRBV6-5 and TRBJ1-5, with TRBD1 matching 7 bases. V gave up 8 bases and J gave up 7 bases; unmatched junction bases: 8. The CDR3 has 13 amino acids. From germline, CDR1 is MNHEY and CDR2 SVGAGI. Here the CDR3 reads CASGGQRGQPQHF. The CDR3 DNA sequence: TGTGCCAGCGGGGGACAGAGGGGACAGCCCCAGCATTTT.

This clonotype was picked up many times. J is TRBJ1-2 and V is TRBV28; 11 nucleotides match TRBD1. The CDR3 runs 14 residues. Losses at the gene ends were 6 bases for V and 7 bases for J; bases not matched to a gene: 7. Looked up from germline, CDR1 is MDHEN and CDR2 is SYDVKM. This chain's CDR3 is CASRAGQGVSGYTF. The CDR3 DNA reads TGTGCCAGCAGGGCGGGACAGGGGGTCTCTGGCTACACCTTC.

In its sample, this clonotype was seen many times. CDR3 coding DNA: TGCAGTGCCAGTAGTCGTGGGGCGGTTCCTAACTATGGCTACACCTTC. Translating gives CSASSRGAVPNYGYTF. The chain has TRBV20-1 and TRBJ1-2; maybe TRBD1 (5 bases). CDR1 and CDR2 (germline): DFQATT, SNEGSKA (reference sequence). Deletions cut 6 bases from V and 0 bases from J, with 20 bases between. The CDR3 consists of 16 residues.

The chain uses TRBV29-1 and TRBJ1-2, with D possibly TRBD1 on 5 matching bases. V was cut by 7 bases and J by 1 base, with 13 bases left in between. The CDR3 has 13 residues. Germline values: CDR1 SQVTM, CDR2 ANQGSEA. The CDR3 here is CSGRDPFNYGYTF. CDR3 sequence (DNA): TGCAGCGGCCGGGACCCCTTTAACTATGGCTACACCTTC.

This clonotype has ten or more counts. V gene TRBV6-6 combines with J gene TRBJ2-2; TRBD1 agrees at 7 bases. Germline CDR1 reads MNHNY; CDR2 reads SVGAGI (reference sequence). This CDR3 is built from 16 residues. V dropped 2 bases and J dropped 0; count of bases not matched to a gene: 3. Written as DNA, the CDR3 is TGTGCCAGCAGTTACAGGGGACAGCCGAACACCGGGGAGCTGTTTTTT. Its translation is CASSYRGQPNTGELFF.

With respect to this clonotype: This sequence may be a read error, since a much larger clone differs from it by one base. This chain connects TRBV28 to TRBJ2-5; the match to TRBD1 covers 7 bases. Germline CDR1 MDHEN, CDR2 SYDVKM. The CDR3 runs 14 residues. The V gene end was trimmed by 3 bases and the J gene end by 3 bases; junction bases not matched to a gene: 4. This CDR3 is CASSFTGVEETQYF. As DNA, the CDR3 is TGTGCCAGCAGTTTCACAGGGGTGGAAGAGACCCAGTACTTC.

This clonotype was seen at least ten times. The CDR3 DNA sequence: TGCAGTGCTAAAGTTCGCGATCAGCCCCAGCATTTT. As protein: CSAKVRDQPQHF. The chain uses TRBV20-1 and TRBJ1-5, with D unresolved. This CDR3 has 12 amino acids. V lost 4 bases and J 5 bases, leaving 9 bases between the germline ends. The germline gives CDR1 DFQATT, CDR2 SNEGSKA (reference sequence).

The rearrangement links TRBV20-1 to TRBJ2-2; the match to TRBD1 covers 11 bases. The germline V gene encodes CDR1 DFQATT and CDR2 SNEGSKA (reference sequence). The CDR3 loop spans 15 amino acids. After removal of 5 bases from V and 4 bases from J, the junction contained 6 bases not matched to a gene. CDR3 residues: CSAEWTGGFTGELFF. DNA of the CDR3: TGCAGTGCTGAATGGACAGGGGGCTTCACCGGGGAGCTGTTTTTT.

The V gene is TRBV3-1, the J gene TRBJ2-1, with D possibly being TRBD2 (5 bases). This CDR3 is built from 15 residues. The germline V and J ends were trimmed by 3 bases and 9 bases, with 18 bases remaining between them. The germline V gene has CDR1 LGHDT and CDR2 YNNKEL (reference sequence). Here the CDR3 DNA reads TGTGCCAGCAGCCACCAAGCGGAATATGGACTTGAGCAGTTCTTC. As protein: CASSHQAEYGLEQFF.

Ten or more counts support this clonotype. The V and J genes are TRBV24-1 and TRBJ2-2, with D uncertain. The CDR3 loop spans 12 amino acids. Trimming pared 7 bases from V and 6 bases from J, leaving 8 bases between. The germline gives CDR1 KGHDR, CDR2 SFDVKD. The CDR3 spells CATRSKAGELFF. In DNA form, the CDR3 reads TGTGCCACCAGATCGAAGGCCGGGGAGCTGTTTTTT.

This clonotype was seen many times. CDR3: CASSLAGREAFF. DNA of the CDR3: TGTGCCAGCAGCTTGGCAGGCCGGGAAGCTTTCTTT. V is TRBV5-6 and J is TRBJ1-1; D remains ambiguous. CDR3 length: 12 residues. The germline V gene encodes CDR1 SGHDT and CDR2 YYEEEE. Deletions cut 0 bases from V and 8 bases from J, with 8 bases between.

The rearrangement joins TRBV5-1 to TRBJ2-2; no definite D call. Trimming took off 1 base at V and 0 bases at J, with 10 bases between the two ends. The CDR3 spans 16 residues. Germline CDR1 and CDR2: SGHRS and YFSETQ. The chain's CDR3 is CASSLLWPTNTGELFF. CDR3 DNA sequence: TGCGCCAGCAGCTTGTTATGGCCCACGAACACCGGGGAGCTGTTTTTT.

This clonotype has more than one count but fewer than ten. J is TRBJ1-1 and V is TRBV7-9; D not certain. V lost 5 bases, J lost 0 bases, and 13 bases lay in between. The germline V gene encodes CDR1 SEHNR and CDR2 FQNEAQ (reference sequence). This CDR3 spans 15 amino acids. In nucleotides, the CDR3 is TGTGCCAGCAGCCCAAGCGCCGGTCTGAACACTGAAGCTTTCTTT. Translating gives CASSPSAGLNTEAFF.